This paragraph covers one TCR beta chain sequence. This record comes from a study of T cell clones after liver transplantation. Across the whole study: Liver transplant recipients had immunosuppression withdrawal attempted within 2 years. TCRbeta sequencing after a pre-transplant mixed lymphocyte reaction identified graft-donor-reactive clones, later tracked in post-transplant blood. Apart from a few HCV-positive recipients, transplants were for non-autoimmune, non-viral reasons. At least one year of complete immunosuppression withdrawal without enzymes over twice normal defined tolerance.

V shed 5 bases and J 2 bases; nucleotides not matched to a gene: 4. Germline V gene lookup returns CDR1 WSHSY and CDR2 SAAADI. The CDR3 is 14 residues long. This table comes from immunoSEQ multiplex PCR, and its TCRdb copy is limited to in-frame clones, with some not included. This table holds about 47,000 clones, roughly nine tenths found once. This sequence joins TRBV10-2 and TRBJ2-7; TRBD2 matches at 9 bases. The TCR comes from a human patient who received a liver transplant. Among the T cells, some may be from the graft donor. The sequencing used CD8+ T cells from blood, collected 12 months after liver transplant. CDR3 sequence reads: CASSLIAGAYEQYF. CDR3 nucleotide sequence: TGCGCCAGCAGTCTTATAGCGGGAGCCTACGAGCAGTACTTC.